The entry below gives a single TCR beta chain sequence along with its context. Method: immunoSEQ multiplex PCR; TCRdb's copy keeps in-frame clones and lacks some. Of 360,000 or so clones in the sample, less than 90% were seen once. This entry comes from a study of blood T cell repertoires in COVID-19. The overall study: Sites across the United States, Italy and Spain contributed samples from acute and convalescent COVID-19. T cells, B-cell-depleted T cells, or PBMCs supplied cDNA or gDNA.

Germline CDR1 reads SGHDT; CDR2 reads YYEEEE. Trimming cost V 0 bases and J 0 bases, with 16 bases left between them. This CDR3 has 17 amino acids. Recruitment covered 20 to 25 US areas and drew participants whose ages spanned roughly 18 to 90 years. The rearrangement uses TRBV5-6 and TRBJ2-7; a possible D gene is TRBD2 (6 bases). This receptor was obtained from a woman aged 30 to 39 who had recovered from COVID-19. The sequencing input was PBMCs or T cells enriched from blood (not recorded which). The CDR3, as DNA: TGTGCCAGCAGCTTGGTCGGTCAGGGAGGCGCCTCCTACGAGCAGTACTTC. Translating it yields CASSLVGQGGASYEQYF.